This TCR beta chain was recovered during a study of response to subunit inactivated influenza vaccine. TCRdb re-called the RT-PCR reads with MiXCR, one entry per CDR3 protein. The sample records under 950,000 distinct CDR3 sequences, about 20% being singletons. The CDR3 loop spans 14 amino acids. The V gene end was trimmed by 2 bases and the J gene end by 8 bases; junction bases not matched to a gene: 4. This clonotype showed up just a few times. The antigen is undetermined. Study-wide findings and caveats: After each seasonal influenza vaccination, few new T cells are recruited, the authors suggested.

Sample: PBMCs from blood, taken around 5 days after vaccination. The TCR was taken from a man in his fifties who received an inactivated influenza vaccine. The gene calls are TRBV12-3 or TRBV12-4 and TRBJ1-4; 8 bases are shared with TRBD1. The CDR3 region has the DNA TGTGCCAGCAGTTTAAGGGACAGGAACGAAAAACTGTTTTTT. Its protein is CASSLRDRNEKLFF.